The sequence of this T cell receptor beta chain was determined in a study of blood T cell repertoires in COVID-19. Study-level information: COVID-19 samples, acute and convalescent, were from the United States, Italy and Spain. In each case, the material was cDNA or gDNA derived from T cells, B-cell-depleted T cells, or PBMCs.

Per the original methods: How many nucleated cells were present was estimated from reference gene primer amplification. Sequencing used immunoSEQ multiplex PCR; TCRdb keeps in-frame clones, though not all of them. The V and J calls and clone size were taken over from that table, and D and trimming were inferred from the DNA. The table includes over 30,000 clones, 75% to 90% detected once. V shed 4 bases and J 9 bases; nucleotides not matched to a gene: 7. This CDR3 is built from 16 residues. Germline CDR1 reads SGHNT; CDR2 reads YYREEE (reference sequence). The chain employs TRBV5-4 and TRBJ2-1; 16 bases fit TRBD2. Sequencing used peripheral blood. The sequence was obtained from a human donor in a cohort sampled during active COVID-19. For the CDR3, the DNA is TGTGCCAGCAGCCCGCCGGGACTAGCGGGGGGGGGTGAGCAGTTCTTC. Amino acid sequence: CASSPPGLAGGGEQFF.